This T cell receptor (beta chain) was captured by sequencing in a study of CD8+ T cells in alopecia areata. Overall study context: The study gave tofacitinib for 6 to 18 months, then 6 months off drug. Study-wide points: Amid tofacitinib therapy, many expanded lesional clones stayed present in scalp and blood.

RNA was isolated and reverse transcribed to cDNA, the sequencing template. Sequenced by immunoSEQ multiplex PCR; TCRdb stores in-frame clones only, minus some. The data show 110,000 or so clones, roughly 56% seen once. Turning to this clone: Its antigen is not identified.

From germline, CDR1 is SGHRS and CDR2 YFSETQ. The ends lost 2 bases at V and 5 bases at J; junction bases unmatched: 10. This CDR3 contains 16 residues. Treatment specified: oral pan-JAK inhibitor, 5-10 mg twice daily. Sorting of CD4+ and CD8+ T cells was performed on PBMCs. The TCR comes from a human donor with alopecia areata. This material consisted of CD4+ T cells sorted from blood, taken at week 24, from a patient treated with tofacitinib. The V and J genes are TRBV5-1 and TRBJ2-5; 9 nucleotides align to TRBD2. The CDR3 DNA is TGCGCCAGCAGCTTCAGCGGGGGGCTGCACGGGGAGACCCAGTACTTC. As protein: CASSFSGGLHGETQYF.